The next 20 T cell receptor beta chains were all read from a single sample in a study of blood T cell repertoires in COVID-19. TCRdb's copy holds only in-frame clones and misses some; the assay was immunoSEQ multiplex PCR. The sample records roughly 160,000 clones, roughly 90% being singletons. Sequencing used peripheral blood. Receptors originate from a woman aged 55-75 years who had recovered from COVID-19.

This chain's CDR3 is CASSPGTGRTEAFF. The CDR3 DNA is TGTGCCAGCTCACCAGGGACAGGGAGAACTGAAGCTTTCTTT. This chain links TRBV18 with TRBJ1-1, with TRBD1 identical over 9 bases. Germline V gene lookup returns CDR1 KGHSH and CDR2 LQKENI. V gave up 2 bases and J gave up 5 bases; unmatched junction bases: 3. The CDR3 loop spans 14 amino acids.

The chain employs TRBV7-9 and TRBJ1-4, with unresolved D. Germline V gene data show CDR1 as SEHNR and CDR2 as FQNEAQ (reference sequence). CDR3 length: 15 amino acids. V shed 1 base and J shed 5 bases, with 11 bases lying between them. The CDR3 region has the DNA TGTGCCAGCAGCTTAGTCAGGCCAGAGAATGAAAAACTGTTTTTT. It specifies CASSLVRPENEKLFF.

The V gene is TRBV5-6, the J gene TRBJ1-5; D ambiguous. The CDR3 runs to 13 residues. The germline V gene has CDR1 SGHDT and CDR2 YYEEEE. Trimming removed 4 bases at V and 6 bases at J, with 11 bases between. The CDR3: CASSLWEGQPQHF. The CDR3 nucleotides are TGTGCCAGCAGCCTCTGGGAGGGTCAGCCCCAGCATTTT.

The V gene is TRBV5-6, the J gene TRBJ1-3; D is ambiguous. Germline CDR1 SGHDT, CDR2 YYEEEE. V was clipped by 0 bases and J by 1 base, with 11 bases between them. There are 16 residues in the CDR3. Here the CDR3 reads CASSLAGRASGNTIYF. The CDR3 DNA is TGTGCCAGCAGCTTGGCGGGAAGGGCTTCTGGAAACACCATATATTTT.

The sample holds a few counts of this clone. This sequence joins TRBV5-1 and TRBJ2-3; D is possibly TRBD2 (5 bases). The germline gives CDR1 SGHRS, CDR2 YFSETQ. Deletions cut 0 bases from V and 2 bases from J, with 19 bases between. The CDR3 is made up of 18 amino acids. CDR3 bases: TGCGCCAGCAGCTTGGTCGGGGTGAGGTCCGGACCCACAGATACGCAGTATTTT. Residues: CASSLVGVRSGPTDTQYF.

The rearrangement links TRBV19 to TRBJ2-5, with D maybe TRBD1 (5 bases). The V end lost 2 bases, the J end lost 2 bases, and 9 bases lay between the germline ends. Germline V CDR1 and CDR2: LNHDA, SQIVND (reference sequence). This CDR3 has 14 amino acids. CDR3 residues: CASSIRGLQETQYF. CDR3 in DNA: TGTGCCAGTAGTATAAGGGGCCTACAAGAGACCCAGTACTTC.

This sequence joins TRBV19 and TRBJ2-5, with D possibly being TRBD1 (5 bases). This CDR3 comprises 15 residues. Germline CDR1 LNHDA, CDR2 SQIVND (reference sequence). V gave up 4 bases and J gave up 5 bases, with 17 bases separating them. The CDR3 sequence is CASSTQGGVGETQYF. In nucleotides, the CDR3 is TGTGCCAGTAGTACGCAGGGTGGCGTAGGTGAGACCCAGTACTTC.

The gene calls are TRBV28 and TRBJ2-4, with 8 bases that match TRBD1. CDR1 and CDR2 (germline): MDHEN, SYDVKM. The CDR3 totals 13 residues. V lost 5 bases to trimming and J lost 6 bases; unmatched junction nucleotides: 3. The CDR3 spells CASSADRGNIQYF. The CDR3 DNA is TGTGCCAGCAGTGCCGACAGGGGAAACATTCAGTACTTC.

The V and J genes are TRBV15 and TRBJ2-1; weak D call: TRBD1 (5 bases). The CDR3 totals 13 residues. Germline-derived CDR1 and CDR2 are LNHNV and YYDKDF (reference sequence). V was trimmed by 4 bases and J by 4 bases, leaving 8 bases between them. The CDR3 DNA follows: TGTGCCACCAGCACGCAGGGTTACAATGAGCAGTTCTTC. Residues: CATSTQGYNEQFF.

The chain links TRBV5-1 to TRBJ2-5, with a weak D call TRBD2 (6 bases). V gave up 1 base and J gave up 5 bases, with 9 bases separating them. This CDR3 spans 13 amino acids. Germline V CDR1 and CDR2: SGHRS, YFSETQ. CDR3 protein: CASSLTSWETQYF. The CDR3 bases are TGCGCCAGCAGCTTGACTAGCTGGGAGACCCAGTACTTC. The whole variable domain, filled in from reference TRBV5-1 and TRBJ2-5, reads KAGVTQTPRYLIKTRGQQVTLSCSPISGHRSVSWYQQTPGQGLQFLFEYFSETQRNKGNFPGRFSGRQFSNSRSEMNVSTLELGDSALYLCASSLTSWETQYFGPGTRLLVL.

The CDR3 bases are TGTGCCAGCTTGGGACTAGCGGGCCCTGGGGAGCAGTTCTTC. Protein: CASLGLAGPGEQFF. The chain employs TRBV27 and TRBJ2-1; TRBD2 matches 12 bases. The CDR3 extends over 14 amino acids. Germline-derived CDR1 and CDR2 are MNHEY and SMNVEV (reference sequence). Unmatched junction bases numbered 9, after V lost 8 bases and J lost 10 bases.

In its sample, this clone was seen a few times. DNA of the CDR3: TGTGCCAGCATGGCAGGGGGCTCAGATACGCAGTATTTT. It is translated as CASMAGGSDTQYF. The V gene is TRBV28, the J gene TRBJ2-3; 8 nucleotides line up with TRBD1. The CDR3 extends over 13 amino acids. The germline V gene encodes CDR1 MDHEN and CDR2 SYDVKM. With V trimmed by 7 bases and J by 4 bases, 4 bases remained unmatched.

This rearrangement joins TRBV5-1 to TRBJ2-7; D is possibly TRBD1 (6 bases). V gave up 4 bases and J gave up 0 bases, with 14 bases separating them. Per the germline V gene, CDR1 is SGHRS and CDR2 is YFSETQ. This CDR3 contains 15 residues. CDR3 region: CASSLNGGSSYEQYF. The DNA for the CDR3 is TGCGCCAGCAGCCTAAATGGGGGCAGCTCCTACGAGCAGTACTTC.

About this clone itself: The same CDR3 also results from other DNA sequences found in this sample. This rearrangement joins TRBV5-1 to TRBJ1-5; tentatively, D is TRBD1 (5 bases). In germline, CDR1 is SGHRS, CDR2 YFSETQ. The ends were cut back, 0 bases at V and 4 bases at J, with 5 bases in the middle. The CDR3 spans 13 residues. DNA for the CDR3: TGCGCCAGCAGCTTGGGACAGAATCAGCCCCAGCATTTT. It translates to CASSLGQNQPQHF.

CDR3 nucleotides: TGTGCCAGCAGTTATCAGGACTCACGTCAGACCCAGTACTTC. This codes for CASSYQDSRQTQYF. The V gene is TRBV6-6, the J gene TRBJ2-5; the D gene is possibly TRBD2 (5 bases). Germline V gene lookup returns CDR1 MNHNY and CDR2 SVGAGI (reference sequence). The V end was cut by 3 bases, the J end by 6 bases, with 14 bases between. This CDR3 region has 14 residues.

CDR3 residues: CASSVGTDFSYNEQFF. In DNA, the CDR3 is TGTGCCAGCAGCGTCGGGACAGACTTCTCCTACAATGAGCAGTTCTTC. V usage is TRBV2 and J usage is TRBJ2-1, with 7 nucleotides matching TRBD1. The germline CDR1 and CDR2 sequences are SNHLY and FYNNEI. V trimming: 6 bases; J trimming: 0 bases; junction bases outside the gene matches: 8. The length of the CDR3 is 16 residues.

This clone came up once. The CDR3 nucleotides read TGCGCCAGCAGCTTACAGCTCCAAGAGACCCAGTACTTC. Translation: CASSLQLQETQYF. The V gene is TRBV5-1, the J gene TRBJ2-5; D is uncertain. Germline V CDR1 and CDR2: SGHRS, YFSETQ. CDR3 size: 13 residues. Trimming shortened V by 2 bases and J by 1 base, and 6 bases separated the two germline ends.

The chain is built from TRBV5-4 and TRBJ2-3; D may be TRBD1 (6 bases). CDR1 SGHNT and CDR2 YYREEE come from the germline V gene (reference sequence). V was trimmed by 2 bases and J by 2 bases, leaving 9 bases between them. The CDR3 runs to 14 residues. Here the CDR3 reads CASSLQGDTDTQYF. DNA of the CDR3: TGTGCCAGCAGCTTACAGGGAGACACAGATACGCAGTATTTT.

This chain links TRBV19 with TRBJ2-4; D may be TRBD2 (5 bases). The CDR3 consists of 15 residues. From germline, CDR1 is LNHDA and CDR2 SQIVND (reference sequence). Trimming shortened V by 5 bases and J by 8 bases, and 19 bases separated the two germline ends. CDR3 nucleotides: TGTGCCAGTAGTGTTTCCCGGACTCCCCGAGACATTCAGTACTTC. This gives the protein CASSVSRTPRDIQYF.

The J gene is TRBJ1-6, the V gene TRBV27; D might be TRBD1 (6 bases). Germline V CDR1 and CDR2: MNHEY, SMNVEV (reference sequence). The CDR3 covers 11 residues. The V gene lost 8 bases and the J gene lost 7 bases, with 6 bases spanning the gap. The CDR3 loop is CASGQNSPLHF. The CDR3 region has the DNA TGTGCCAGCGGACAGAATTCACCCCTCCACTTT.